Sequencing of this TCR beta chain was carried out in a study of beta chain features in type 1 diabetes. Across the study: Examination spanned 90 million to 140 million sorted cells from all samples. Study-level findings and limits: TCRB repertoires of naive, central memory and Treg cells appeared more similar among patients than among healthy donors. A moderate, significant TCRB CDR3 shortening appeared in type 1 diabetes across four CD4+ subsets. Fewer junction insertions and more nucleotide deletions appeared in type 1 diabetes patients.

cDNA synthesis used the whole RNA isolate, giving expressed TCRB sequences. Using immunoSEQ multiplex PCR, the repertoire was profiled, and TCRdb retains in-frame clones only, with some absent. The profile shows some 250,000 clones, about 15% of them singletons. This CDR3 contains 14 residues. The germline V gene has CDR1 GTSNPN and CDR2 SVGIG (reference sequence). V lost 2 bases to trimming and J lost 6 bases, with 13 bases between them. With respect to this clone: Its cognate antigen is unknown.

Input material: naive CD4+ T cells from blood. The origin of this receptor is a man between 25 and 39 years old with type 1 diabetes. The chain uses TRBV30 and TRBJ2-2; tentative D call: TRBD2 (5 bases). The CDR3 DNA follows: TGTGCCTGGAGTCCCCCTAGCTTCGCCGGGGAGCTGTTTTTT. Protein: CAWSPPSFAGELFF.